This T cell receptor (beta chain) was sequenced in a study of T cell responses to AZD1222 COVID-19 vaccine. Generated by immunoSEQ multiplex PCR, the TCRdb table keeps only in-frame clones and is missing some. The repertoire has 90,000 to 100,000 clones, approximately 84% of them found once; the top ten carry approximately 15%. Pooling was applied to second doses at about 4 or about 12 weeks. Comments on this clone: The antigen remains undetermined.

Germline CDR1 SEHNR, CDR2 FQNEAQ (reference sequence). V was pared by 6 bases and J by 1 base, with 9 bases between. The CDR3 is 13 residues long. Study-level findings and limits: Sampling captured repertoires only after the peak T cell response. The donor group comprised mostly white British people and more females; the analysis possibly underestimated clonal diversity. Once two AZD1222 doses were given, Spike-specific TCR breadth and depth went up.

The sequences come from peripheral blood, collected 28 days after the second AZD1222 dose. V is TRBV7-9 and J is TRBJ2-5; tentatively, D is TRBD1 or TRBD2 (5 bases each). This clonotype was obtained from an adult who received the AZD1222 COVID-19 vaccine. In DNA, the CDR3 is TGTGCCAGCAGAGAGGGACCCCAAGAGACCCAGTACTTC. Amino acids: CASREGPQETQYF.